This is a list of T cell receptor beta chains from one sample in a study of cytomegalovirus exposure and HLA in healthy donors. Only in-frame clones appear in the TCRdb table, and some are missing; sequencing was by immunoSEQ multiplex PCR. Among 140,000 or so clones listed, 65% to 90% were seen once. Sequencing was carried out using PBMCs. The receptor source for this set is a woman in her twenties or thirties in good health and CMV-seronegative. The CDR3 runs from the conserved cysteine through the conserved F or W. Each record gives: V gene, D gene, clone size, J gene, CDR3 protein, CDR3 DNA. The D gene is left open where the match is weak. The size of a clone is reported for some rows only, either as once, few or many, or as a class for expanded clones.

v_gene: TRBV21-1; d_gene: -; abundance: few; j_gene: TRBJ1-1; CDR3aa: CASSKNRTFGRNTEAFF; CDR3nt: TGTGCCAGCAGCAAAAACCGAACGTTCGGTAGGAACACTGAAGCTTTCTTT
v_gene: TRBV11-3; d_gene: TRBD1; abundance: few; j_gene: TRBJ2-7; CDR3aa: CASSPRTGLGEQYF; CDR3nt: TGTGCCAGCAGCCCCCGGACAGGCCTCGGCGAGCAGTACTTC
v_gene: TRBV6-1; d_gene: TRBD1; abundance: -; j_gene: TRBJ2-1; CDR3aa: CASSGRDRFRSSYNEQFF; CDR3nt: TGTGCCAGCAGTGGCCGGGACAGGTTTAGGAGCTCCTACAATGAGCAGTTCTTC
v_gene: TRBV30; d_gene: -; abundance: -; j_gene: TRBJ2-6; CDR3aa: CAWSVLNSGANVLTF; CDR3nt: TGTGCCTGGAGTGTACTCAACTCTGGGGCCAACGTCCTGACTTTC
v_gene: TRBV7-2; d_gene: TRBD1; abundance: once; j_gene: TRBJ2-5; CDR3aa: CASSRQGGTKETQYF; CDR3nt: TGTGCCAGCAGCCGACAGGGGGGAACCAAAGAGACCCAGTACTTC
v_gene: TRBV7-9; d_gene: TRBD1; abundance: -; j_gene: TRBJ1-3; CDR3aa: CSSSPRTGSSGNTIYF; CDR3nt: TGTTCCAGCAGCCCGCGGACAGGCTCCTCTGGAAACACCATATATTTT
v_gene: TRBV4-1; d_gene: -; abundance: -; j_gene: TRBJ2-3; CDR3aa: CASSQDPVRATDTQYF; CDR3nt: TGCGCCAGCAGCCAAGATCCCGTCAGGGCCACAGATACGCAGTATTTT
v_gene: TRBV7-3; d_gene: TRBD1; abundance: -; j_gene: TRBJ2-1; CDR3aa: CASSLGQVGEQFF; CDR3nt: TGTGCCAGCAGCTTAGGACAGGTGGGCGAGCAGTTCTTC
v_gene: TRBV4-1; d_gene: TRBD1; abundance: -; j_gene: TRBJ2-7; CDR3aa: CASSPLSGQGAYEQYF; CDR3nt: TGCGCCAGCAGCCCCCTTTCGGGACAGGGGGCTTACGAGCAGTACTTC
v_gene: TRBV7-3; d_gene: TRBD1; abundance: -; j_gene: TRBJ1-6; CDR3aa: CASSLGGTGYNSPLHF; CDR3nt: TGTGCCAGCAGCTTAGGTGGGACAGGATATAATTCACCCCTCCACTTT
v_gene: TRBV11-3; d_gene: -; abundance: -; j_gene: TRBJ2-1; CDR3aa: CASSSRGTVLDEQFF; CDR3nt: TGTGCCAGCAGCTCGAGGGGGACGGTTTTGGATGAGCAGTTCTTC
v_gene: TRBV10-3; d_gene: TRBD1; abundance: -; j_gene: TRBJ1-3; CDR3aa: CAISETDRGSGNTIYF; CDR3nt: TGTGCCATCAGTGAGACTGACAGGGGCTCTGGAAACACCATATATTTT
v_gene: TRBV5-6; d_gene: TRBD2; abundance: -; j_gene: TRBJ2-7; CDR3aa: CASSFLAGGNEQYF; CDR3nt: TGTGCCAGCAGCTTTCTAGCGGGAGGGAACGAGCAGTACTTC
v_gene: TRBV7-8; d_gene: TRBD1; abundance: few; j_gene: TRBJ2-7; CDR3aa: CASSPRTGLYEQYF; CDR3nt: TGTGCCAGCAGCCCCAGGACAGGGTTGTACGAGCAGTACTTC
v_gene: TRBV18; d_gene: -; abundance: -; j_gene: TRBJ2-2; CDR3aa: CASSPLGPNTGELFF; CDR3nt: TGTGCCAGCTCACCGTTGGGGCCGAACACCGGGGAGCTGTTTTTT
v_gene: TRBV19; d_gene: TRBD1; abundance: -; j_gene: TRBJ2-1; CDR3aa: CASSRPGQGALNEQFF; CDR3nt: TGTGCCAGTAGTAGACCGGGACAGGGGGCTCTCAATGAGCAGTTCTTC
v_gene: TRBV5-1; d_gene: -; abundance: -; j_gene: TRBJ2-2; CDR3aa: CASSLRPTENTGELFF; CDR3nt: TGCGCCAGCAGCTTGCGTCCGACAGAGAACACCGGGGAGCTGTTTTTT
v_gene: TRBV5-1; d_gene: -; abundance: -; j_gene: TRBJ2-1; CDR3aa: CASSLESGATYNEQFF; CDR3nt: TGCGCCAGCAGCTTGGAATCGGGAGCGACCTACAATGAGCAGTTCTTC
v_gene: TRBV7-2; d_gene: TRBD1; abundance: -; j_gene: TRBJ2-2; CDR3aa: CASRRPGQGTSGELFF; CDR3nt: TGTGCCAGCAGAAGACCGGGACAGGGGACATCCGGGGAGCTGTTTTTT
v_gene: TRBV11-2; d_gene: TRBD1; abundance: -; j_gene: TRBJ1-4; CDR3aa: CASSLGGQGREKLFF; CDR3nt: TGTGCCAGCAGCTTAGGGGGACAGGGGCGAGAAAAACTGTTTTTT
v_gene: TRBV9; d_gene: TRBD1; abundance: -; j_gene: TRBJ2-3; CDR3aa: CASSVGGTGTGDTQYF; CDR3nt: TGTGCCAGCAGCGTAGGGGGGACAGGGACCGGAGATACGCAGTATTTT
v_gene: TRBV5-3; d_gene: -; abundance: -; j_gene: TRBJ1-1; CDR3aa: CARSLLTANTEAFF; CDR3nt: TGTGCCAGAAGCTTGTTGACAGCGAACACTGAAGCTTTCTTT
v_gene: TRBV10-3; d_gene: TRBD1; abundance: -; j_gene: TRBJ1-3; CDR3aa: CAIAQGEFRNTIYF; CDR3nt: TGTGCCATCGCCCAGGGGGAGTTTAGAAACACCATATATTTT
v_gene: TRBV27; d_gene: TRBD2; abundance: -; j_gene: TRBJ2-7; CDR3aa: CASSSGTPGLADTYEQYF; CDR3nt: TGTGCCAGCAGCTCCGGAACCCCGGGACTAGCGGACACCTACGAGCAGTACTTC
v_gene: TRBV2; d_gene: TRBD1; abundance: -; j_gene: TRBJ1-2; CDR3aa: CASSVYRGRSDYGYTF; CDR3nt: TGTGCCAGCAGTGTTTACAGGGGGCGCTCAGACTATGGCTACACCTTC
v_gene: TRBV6-4; d_gene: TRBD1; abundance: many; j_gene: TRBJ1-1; CDR3aa: CAREDRDRDLNTEAFF; CDR3nt: TGTGCCAGGGAAGACCGGGACAGAGATCTTAACACTGAAGCTTTCTTT
v_gene: TRBV21-1; d_gene: -; abundance: -; j_gene: TRBJ1-1; CDR3aa: CASSLLRSEAFF; CDR3nt: TGTGCCAGCAGCCTACTTAGGAGTGAAGCTTTCTTT
v_gene: TRBV5-1; d_gene: TRBD2; abundance: -; j_gene: TRBJ2-4; CDR3aa: CASSSGTSGQAGAKNIQYF; CDR3nt: TGCGCCAGCAGCTCGGGGACTAGCGGACAGGCGGGAGCCAAAAACATTCAGTACTTC
v_gene: TRBV25-1; d_gene: -; abundance: -; j_gene: TRBJ1-2; CDR3aa: CASRGRDIYGYTF; CDR3nt: TGTGCCAGCAGAGGCCGGGACATCTATGGCTACACCTTC
v_gene: TRBV29-1; d_gene: TRBD1; abundance: -; j_gene: TRBJ2-1; CDR3aa: CSVTRTGLYNEQFF; CDR3nt: TGCAGCGTTACCCGGACAGGGCTGTACAATGAGCAGTTCTTC
v_gene: TRBV9; d_gene: TRBD1; abundance: -; j_gene: TRBJ2-5; CDR3aa: CASSVAGQGSSETQYF; CDR3nt: TGTGCCAGCAGCGTAGCAGGACAGGGGTCGTCAGAGACCCAGTACTTC
v_gene: TRBV5-4; d_gene: -; abundance: once; j_gene: TRBJ2-7; CDR3aa: CASSLAASVAF; CDR3nt: TGTGCCAGCAGCTTGGCGGCTAGCGTTGCCTTC
v_gene: TRBV27; d_gene: TRBD1; abundance: once; j_gene: TRBJ2-7; CDR3aa: CASRSPGQGYEQYF; CDR3nt: TGTGCCAGCAGGTCCCCGGGACAGGGCTACGAGCAGTACTTC
v_gene: TRBV4-1; d_gene: -; abundance: -; j_gene: TRBJ2-7; CDR3aa: CASSRGRLNEQYF; CDR3nt: TGCGCCAGCAGCCGGGGCAGATTAAACGAGCAGTACTTC
v_gene: TRBV13; d_gene: TRBD1; abundance: few; j_gene: TRBJ2-5; CDR3aa: CASSSSRDRGLETQYF; CDR3nt: TGTGCCAGCAGCTCGTCCCGGGACAGGGGGCTGGAGACCCAGTACTTC
v_gene: TRBV4-2; d_gene: TRBD2; abundance: -; j_gene: TRBJ2-1; CDR3aa: CASSPQREVINEQFF; CDR3nt: TGTGCCAGCAGCCCCCAGCGGGAGGTCATCAATGAGCAGTTCTTC
v_gene: TRBV11-2; d_gene: TRBD2; abundance: -; j_gene: TRBJ2-5; CDR3aa: CASSLGLAVIQETQYF; CDR3nt: TGTGCCAGCAGCTTAGGCCTAGCGGTGATCCAAGAGACCCAGTACTTC
v_gene: TRBV5-1; d_gene: TRBD2; abundance: -; j_gene: TRBJ2-7; CDR3aa: CASSTLAGGDHEQYF; CDR3nt: TGCGCCAGCAGCACCCTAGCGGGAGGGGATCACGAGCAGTACTTC
v_gene: TRBV27; d_gene: -; abundance: few; j_gene: TRBJ1-1; CDR3aa: CASSFWGDTEAFF; CDR3nt: TGTGCCAGCAGTTTCTGGGGAGACACTGAAGCTTTCTTT
v_gene: TRBV27; d_gene: -; abundance: -; j_gene: TRBJ1-6; CDR3aa: CASSPIGSVPYNSPLHF; CDR3nt: TGTGCCAGCAGTCCAATCGGGTCCGTCCCGTATAATTCACCCCTCCACTTT
v_gene: TRBV2; d_gene: -; abundance: -; j_gene: TRBJ2-4; CDR3aa: CASRAGHLAKNIQYF; CDR3nt: TGTGCCAGCAGGGCAGGGCATTTAGCCAAAAACATTCAGTACTTC
v_gene: TRBV19; d_gene: -; abundance: -; j_gene: TRBJ1-1; CDR3aa: CASRERGYDTEAFF; CDR3nt: TGTGCCAGTAGAGAAAGGGGGTATGACACTGAAGCTTTCTTT
v_gene: TRBV10-3; d_gene: -; abundance: -; j_gene: TRBJ2-3; CDR3aa: CAISEPTRGYPVTDTQYF; CDR3nt: TGTGCCATCAGTGAGCCCACTCGAGGGTACCCTGTCACAGATACGCAGTATTTT
v_gene: TRBV6-4; d_gene: TRBD2; abundance: -; j_gene: TRBJ2-1; CDR3aa: CAVSRQGTSGSIFNEQFF; CDR3nt: TGTGCCGTCTCCCGACAGGGTACTAGCGGGAGCATTTTTAATGAGCAGTTCTTC
v_gene: TRBV7-2; d_gene: TRBD1; abundance: -; j_gene: TRBJ1-4; CDR3aa: CASSVGQGGVPNEKLFF; CDR3nt: TGTGCCAGCAGCGTGGGACAGGGGGGCGTCCCTAATGAAAAACTGTTTTTT
v_gene: TRBV27; d_gene: TRBD2; abundance: -; j_gene: TRBJ2-7; CDR3aa: CASSLGLALSYEQYF; CDR3nt: TGTGCCAGCAGTCTCGGACTAGCGCTCTCCTACGAGCAGTACTTC
v_gene: TRBV14; d_gene: TRBD1; abundance: -; j_gene: TRBJ2-1; CDR3aa: CASSQDGNRGRNEQFF; CDR3nt: TGTGCCAGCAGCCAAGACGGTAACAGGGGGAGAAATGAGCAGTTCTTC
v_gene: TRBV2; d_gene: TRBD1; abundance: -; j_gene: TRBJ2-5; CDR3aa: CASSVGQGGETQYF; CDR3nt: TGTGCCAGCAGTGTGGGACAGGGCGGGGAGACCCAGTACTTC
v_gene: TRBV7-2; d_gene: -; abundance: -; j_gene: TRBJ2-3; CDR3aa: CASSSEVTGVRTDTQYF; CDR3nt: TGTGCCAGCAGTTCAGAGGTGACGGGAGTTCGGACAGATACGCAGTATTTT
v_gene: TRBV6-7; d_gene: TRBD1; abundance: -; j_gene: TRBJ2-7; CDR3aa: CASSSRDRSSREQYF; CDR3nt: TGTGCCAGCAGTTCCCGGGACAGGTCTTCGAGAGAGCAGTACTTC
v_gene: TRBV30; d_gene: -; abundance: -; j_gene: TRBJ1-2; CDR3aa: CAWSLLRSYYGYTF; CDR3nt: TGTGCCTGGAGTCTTCTCAGGTCATATTATGGCTACACCTTC
v_gene: TRBV29-1; d_gene: -; abundance: -; j_gene: TRBJ2-7; CDR3aa: CSATRAGPYEQYF; CDR3nt: TGCAGCGCGACCCGGGCAGGGCCCTACGAGCAGTACTTC